A single sample gave rise to the 13 T cell receptor beta chains below, sequenced in a study of a mutant IDH1 vaccine in newly diagnosed glioma. Their specific antigens are unknown. Libraries were prepared by immunoSEQ multiplex PCR; TCRdb keeps only in-frame clonotypes and omits some of them. This repertoire shows about 36,000 clones, around 75% found once; its top ten account for approximately 9.1%. Described time point: week 47, end of study. Doses comprised 300 ug of mutant IDH1 20-mer peptide each, plus topical imiquimod. Sequenced material: PBMCs, taken from a glioma patient whose treatment included an IDH1 peptide vaccine. The receptors stem from a man between 40 and 49 years old with glioma.

V usage is TRBV7-8 and J usage is TRBJ2-7; D perhaps matches TRBD2 (5 bases). CDR1 and CDR2 from the germline V gene are SGHVS and FQNEAQ. The CDR3 spans 12 residues. V was cut by 5 bases and J by 7 bases, with 12 bases left in between. The chain's CDR3 is CASSRPPGEQYF. Written as DNA, the CDR3 is TGTGCCAGCAGCCGACCTCCGGGGGAGCAGTACTTC. Looking up the rest from reference TRBV7-8 and TRBJ2-7 gives the full variable domain: GAGVSQSPRYKVAKRGQDVALRCDPISGHVSLFWYQQALGQGPEFLTYFQNEAQLDKSGLPSDRFFAERPEGSVSTLKIQRTQQEDSAVYLCASSRPPGEQYFGPGTRLTVT.

The V and J genes are TRBV7-2 and TRBJ2-5; D is perhaps TRBD1 (6 bases). CDR3 length equals 14 residues. Per the germline V gene, CDR1 is SGHTA and CDR2 is FQGNSA. Trimming stripped 3 bases from V and 2 bases from J, with 10 bases between. The CDR3 spells CASSLAGQQETQYF. In DNA form, the CDR3 reads TGTGCCAGCAGCTTGGCAGGACAGCAAGAGACCCAGTACTTC.

The rearrangement links TRBV10-3 to TRBJ2-3; no clear D. V lost 0 bases and J 0 bases, leaving 10 bases between the germline ends. The CDR3 contains 16 residues. From germline, CDR1 is ENHRY and CDR2 SYGVKD. CDR3 amino acids: CAISESASGSTDTQYF. In DNA, the CDR3 is TGTGCCATCAGTGAGTCCGCTTCTGGAAGCACAGATACGCAGTATTTT.

The V gene is TRBV7-9, the J gene TRBJ2-5; the match to TRBD2 covers 8 bases. The J call could be wrong; TRBJ2-7 is a better fit for the DNA end. The CDR3 runs 16 residues. Germline V CDR1 and CDR2: SEHNR, FQNEAQ (reference sequence). DNA of the CDR3: TGTGCCAGCAGCTTATTCGCGGGAGGACTCACCTACGAGCAGTACTTC. It encodes CASSLFAGGLTYEQYF.

V and J are TRBV9 and TRBJ2-3, with D unclear. The CDR3 length is 11 residues. Germline CDR1 is SGDLS and CDR2 is YYNGEE. V lost 2 bases and J 5 bases, leaving 3 bases between the germline ends. The CDR3 DNA follows: TGTGCCAGCAGCGTTGAAGATACGCAGTATTTT. Its translation: CASSVEDTQYF.

The J gene is TRBJ2-7, the V gene TRBV27; 8 positions match TRBD1. V lost 5 bases to trimming and J lost 2 bases; unmatched junction nucleotides: 14. The CDR3 is made up of 17 amino acids. Germline CDR1 is MNHEY and CDR2 is SMNVEV (reference sequence). The CDR3 is CASSPRRTGLPPYEQYF. The CDR3 bases are TGTGCCAGCAGTCCCCGAAGGACAGGGCTACCGCCCTACGAGCAGTACTTC.

The V and J genes are TRBV29-1 and TRBJ2-5, with D unresolved. Trimming shortened V by 7 bases and J by 3 bases, and 12 bases separated the two germline ends. Germline CDR1 and CDR2: SQVTM and ANQGSEA. This CDR3 spans 12 amino acids. The CDR3 DNA reads as TGCAGCGCTACCGACCCGAAAGAGACCCAGTACTTC. This encodes CSATDPKETQYF.

The chain couples TRBV5-4 to TRBJ2-7; 7 bases agree with TRBD2. Germline trimming cut 5 bases from V and 4 bases from J; bases unmatched to any gene: 3. CDR3 length: 12 amino acids. Germline loops: CDR1 SGHNT, CDR2 YYREEE (reference sequence). The CDR3 coding sequence is TGTGCCAGCAGACGCGGGAGTTACGAGCAGTACTTC. The encoded protein is CASRRGSYEQYF.

This clone was found once. This rearrangement joins TRBV5-8 to TRBJ1-5; no firm D call. From germline, CDR1 is SGHTS and CDR2 YDEGEE. The CDR3 totals 12 residues. V gave up 4 bases and J gave up 9 bases, with 11 bases separating them. This chain's CDR3 is CASSGEGRPQHF. The CDR3 DNA reads TGTGCCAGCAGCGGAGAGGGCCGGCCCCAGCATTTT.

The chain combines TRBV19 with TRBJ2-2, with a tentative D call TRBD2 (5 bases). CDR1 and CDR2 (germline): LNHDA, SQIVND (reference sequence). The germline V and J ends were trimmed by 9 bases and 6 bases, with 17 bases remaining between them. CDR3 length: 14 residues. This CDR3 is CASSSSVGAGELFF. CDR3 coding DNA: TGTGCCAGCTCCAGTTCGGTGGGAGCCGGGGAGCTGTTTTTT. The variable domain in full, with the rest retrieved from reference TRBV19 and TRBJ2-2, is DGGITQSPKYLFRKEGQNVTLSCEQNLNHDAMYWYRQDPGQGLRLIYYSQIVNDFQKGDIAEGYSVSREKKESFPLTVTSAQKNPTAFYLCASSSSVGAGELFFGEGSRLTVL.

This clone was found a few times. The chain employs TRBV5-1 and TRBJ2-1; TRBD2 matches at 8 bases. This CDR3 has 16 amino acids. Germline V gene sequence: CDR1 SGHRS, CDR2 YFSETQ. V lost 0 bases, J lost 6 bases, and 8 bases stayed unmatched. DNA for the CDR3: TGCGCCAGCAGCTTGGCCGGCGGGAGGAATGTCAATGAGCAGTTCTTC. Translated: CASSLAGGRNVNEQFF.

The V and J genes are TRBV28 and TRBJ2-1; D call uncertain. Germline lookup yields CDR1 MDHEN and CDR2 SYDVKM. The CDR3 totals 12 residues. Trimming removed 3 bases at V and 4 bases at J, with 4 bases between. CDR3 in amino acids: CASSLTYNEQFF. The CDR3 DNA reads TGTGCCAGCAGTTTGACTTACAATGAGCAGTTCTTC.

The rearrangement links TRBV11-2 to TRBJ2-1; D is ambiguous. Germline V gene lookup returns CDR1 SGHAT and CDR2 FQNNGV. V was cut by 6 bases and J by 1 base, with 16 bases left in between. The length of the CDR3 is 16 residues. This CDR3 reads CASRDFGDGSYNEQFF. CDR3 in DNA: TGTGCCAGCAGGGATTTTGGGGATGGATCCTACAATGAGCAGTTCTTC.